Listed below are T cell receptor beta chains from one sample, sequenced in a study of cytomegalovirus exposure and HLA in healthy donors. The method was immunoSEQ multiplex PCR; TCRdb's version includes in-frame clones alone and lacks a portion of them. The sample records about 200,000 clones, roughly 85% being singletons. The material sequenced was PBMCs. The receptors here all came from a male donor in good health and CMV-seronegative. Both conserved end residues are part of each CDR3. The order of the fields is CDR3 length, J gene, clone size, D gene, V gene, CDR3 protein, CDR3 DNA. The D gene is left open where the match is weak. Part of the rows lack a size; the others show once, few, many or a class for expanded clones.

len: 15
j_gene: TRBJ2-7
abundance: .
d_gene: .
v_gene: TRBV18
CDR3aa: CASSPPGGGPNEQYF
CDR3nt: TGTGCCAGCTCACCGCCGGGAGGGGGCCCCAACGAGCAGTACTTC

len: 14
j_gene: TRBJ2-2
abundance: .
d_gene: TRBD2
v_gene: TRBV19
CDR3aa: CASTPWGGVGELFF
CDR3nt: TGTGCCAGTACCCCGTGGGGAGGGGTCGGGGAGCTGTTTTTT

len: 14
j_gene: TRBJ2-5
abundance: .
d_gene: .
v_gene: TRBV5-6
CDR3aa: CASSLDRDQETQYF
CDR3nt: TGTGCCAGCAGCTTGGACAGGGACCAAGAGACCCAGTACTTC

len: 13
j_gene: TRBJ2-7
abundance: .
d_gene: TRBD1
v_gene: TRBV29-1
CDR3aa: CSVEGTASVEQYF
CDR3nt: TGCAGCGTTGAGGGGACAGCTTCGGTCGAGCAGTACTTC

len: 14
j_gene: TRBJ2-3
abundance: .
d_gene: TRBD2
v_gene: TRBV7-9
CDR3aa: CATRREGRTDTQYF
CDR3nt: TGTGCCACGCGTCGGGAGGGCCGCACAGATACGCAGTATTTT

len: 17
j_gene: TRBJ1-6
abundance: .
d_gene: TRBD1
v_gene: TRBV4-1
CDR3aa: CASSHRTGTGNNSPLHF
CDR3nt: TGCGCCAGCAGCCACAGGACCGGGACAGGGAATAATTCACCCCTCCACTTT

len: 12
j_gene: TRBJ2-7
abundance: .
d_gene: .
v_gene: TRBV27
CDR3aa: CASSSVGYEQYF
CDR3nt: TGTGCCAGCAGCTCCGTCGGCTACGAGCAGTACTTC

len: 15
j_gene: TRBJ1-2
abundance: .
d_gene: .
v_gene: TRBV6-5
CDR3aa: CASSYFGGSNYGYTF
CDR3nt: TGTGCCAGCAGTTACTTTGGGGGCAGTAACTATGGCTACACCTTC

len: 13
j_gene: TRBJ2-7
abundance: .
d_gene: TRBD1
v_gene: TRBV7-8
CDR3aa: CASSFNRGYEQYF
CDR3nt: TGTGCCAGCAGCTTCAACAGGGGGTACGAGCAGTACTTC

len: 15
j_gene: TRBJ2-7
abundance: .
d_gene: TRBD1
v_gene: TRBV11-3
CDR3aa: CASSFAGTGLYEQYF
CDR3nt: TGTGCCAGCAGTTTCGCCGGGACAGGCCTCTACGAGCAGTACTTC

len: 15
j_gene: TRBJ2-7
abundance: .
d_gene: TRBD2
v_gene: TRBV7-6
CDR3aa: CASSLAPSGSYEQYF
CDR3nt: TGTGCCAGCAGCTTAGCACCTAGCGGCTCCTACGAGCAGTACTTC

len: 14
j_gene: TRBJ1-1
abundance: few
d_gene: .
v_gene: TRBV5-1
CDR3aa: CASLRDTSGSEAFF
CDR3nt: TGCGCCAGCCTCCGGGACACCAGTGGCAGTGAAGCTTTCTTT

len: 12
j_gene: TRBJ1-1
abundance: .
d_gene: .
v_gene: TRBV7-9
CDR3aa: CASRTTNREAFF
CDR3nt: TGTGCCAGCAGAACAACGAACCGTGAAGCTTTCTTT

len: 14
j_gene: TRBJ2-6
abundance: .
d_gene: .
v_gene: TRBV29-1
CDR3aa: CSVDSGAGANVLTF
CDR3nt: TGCAGCGTTGATTCCGGGGCTGGGGCCAACGTCCTGACTTTC

len: 17
j_gene: TRBJ2-3
abundance: .
d_gene: TRBD1
v_gene: TRBV4-1
CDR3aa: CASSQTLGQDSTDTQYF
CDR3nt: TGCGCCAGCAGCCAAACCCTAGGACAGGATAGCACAGATACGCAGTATTTT

len: 17
j_gene: TRBJ2-1
abundance: .
d_gene: .
v_gene: TRBV7-2
CDR3aa: CASSLVTLASSYNEQFF
CDR3nt: TGTGCCAGCAGCTTAGTGACCCTAGCTAGCTCCTACAATGAGCAGTTCTTC

len: 16
j_gene: TRBJ2-7
abundance: .
d_gene: TRBD2
v_gene: TRBV5-1
CDR3aa: CASSLLEGGPTYEQYF
CDR3nt: TGCGCCAGCAGCTTACTCGAGGGAGGGCCCACCTACGAGCAGTACTTC